What follows are 19 T cell receptor beta chains derived from one specimen sequenced in a study of early T cells in non-severe SARS-CoV-2 infection (dated by TCRdb to about 2021). The receptor library was made with 5' RACE. The data were produced on a NextSeq 500. TCRdb cleaned the public reads at Q25 with fastp, built clones with MiXCR and kept in-frame beta chains. Identical CDR3 proteins give one entry, which carries the most common genes and DNA. This sample comprises 65,000 to 90,000 distinct CDR3 sequences, about 12% of them detected only once. The top ten hold just over 6.5% of the sample. The sequencing sample was made of whole blood. These receptors originate from an adult who was a healthcare worker with PCR-confirmed SARS-CoV-2 infection or an uninfected control (not recorded which).

The table lists this clonotype with a few counts. The chain is built from TRBV15 and TRBJ2-3; 7 bases align to TRBD2. The CDR3 runs 14 residues. Germline CDR1 LNHNV, CDR2 YYDKDF (reference sequence). The J segment lost 0 bases and the V segment lost 6 bases, leaving 3 bases of the junction unmatched. The CDR3, as DNA: TGTGCCACCAGAGATAGCGGGAGCACAGATACGCAGTATTTT. Protein: CATRDSGSTDTQYF.

This clonotype has at least ten counts. The gene calls are TRBV10-3 and TRBJ1-5; TRBD1 agrees at 10 bases. The germline V gene encodes CDR1 ENHRY and CDR2 SYGVKD. The CDR3 is made up of 13 amino acids. J was trimmed by 7 bases and V by 7 bases; bases with no gene match: 4. The CDR3 is CAITGGQGQPQHF. The CDR3 DNA sequence: TGTGCCATCACAGGGGGACAGGGGCAGCCCCAGCATTTT.

This clonotype was seen more than once but under ten times. The gene calls are TRBV19 and TRBJ1-5, with D hard to call. V shed 5 bases and J shed 3 bases, with 11 bases lying between them. Germline values: CDR1 LNHDA, CDR2 SQIVND (reference sequence). The CDR3 is 14 amino acids. CDR3 sequence: CASSAYSDNQPQHF. The CDR3 DNA follows: TGTGCCAGTAGTGCCTACAGCGACAATCAGCCCCAGCATTTT.

The rearrangement uses TRBV28 and TRBJ2-1; 7 bases align to TRBD2. V was pared by 3 bases and J by 6 bases, with 5 bases of the junction left unmatched. The CDR3 contains 14 residues. Germline V gene data show CDR1 as MDHEN and CDR2 as SYDVKM. This chain's CDR3 is CASSLSASGNEQFF. As DNA, the CDR3 is TGTGCCAGCAGTTTGAGTGCTAGCGGCAATGAGCAGTTCTTC.

This clonotype was recorded many times. This sequence joins TRBV7-2 and TRBJ2-7, with 7 bases aligning to TRBD1. The CDR3 extends over 15 amino acids. Unmatched junction bases numbered 14, after V lost 7 bases and J lost 5 bases. Germline CDR1 is SGHTA and CDR2 is FQGNSA. CDR3 protein: CASTLGRQGTHEQYF. The CDR3 region has the DNA TGTGCCAGCACCCTAGGGAGACAGGGCACCCACGAGCAGTACTTC. The complete variable domain, with remaining parts taken from reference TRBV7-2 and TRBJ2-7, reads GAGVSQSPSNKVTEKGKDVELRCDPISGHTALYWYRQSLGQGLEFLIYFQGNSAPDKSGLPSDRFSAERTGGSVSTLTIQRTQQEDSAVYLCASTLGRQGTHEQYFGPGTRLTVT.

This clonotype was observed many times. This CDR3 is CASSFGEQFF. CDR3 in DNA: TGTGCCAGCAGTTTTGGTGAGCAGTTCTTC. This chain joins TRBV12-3 or TRBV12-4 and TRBJ2-1; D not resolved. This CDR3 is built from 10 residues. The V end lost 3 bases, the J end lost 9 bases, and 3 bases lay between the germline ends.

This clonotype appeared many times. The chain has TRBV5-1 and TRBJ2-3; D call uncertain. Germline V lookup: CDR1 SGHRS, CDR2 YFSETQ. The CDR3 extends over 12 amino acids. V lost 2 bases, J lost 4 bases, and 5 bases lay in between. The CDR3 loop is CASSFPSDTQYF. CDR3 sequence (DNA): TGCGCCAGCAGCTTTCCTTCAGATACGCAGTATTTT.

The chain links TRBV9 to TRBJ2-3; D not resolved. The CDR3 runs 15 residues. The V end lost 4 bases, the J end lost 4 bases, and 16 bases lay between the germline ends. From germline, CDR1 is SGDLS and CDR2 YYNGEE. The CDR3 reads CASSPRALGADTQYF. The CDR3, as DNA: TGTGCCAGCAGCCCACGGGCCCTAGGCGCAGATACGCAGTATTTT.

This clonotype was recorded at least ten times. The chain couples TRBV9 to TRBJ2-2; unclear D gene. The CDR3 contains 13 residues. Germline loops: CDR1 SGDLS, CDR2 YYNGEE. V dropped 3 bases and J dropped 6 bases, with 9 bases sitting between them. CDR3 amino acids: CASSADLAGELFF. CDR3 in DNA: TGTGCCAGCAGCGCGGACCTCGCCGGGGAGCTGTTTTTT.

In this sample, this clonotype turned up many times. The chain employs TRBV27 and TRBJ1-6; 11 bases fit TRBD1. Trimming took 3 bases from V and 13 from J; bases not matched to a gene: 5. Germline lookup yields CDR1 MNHEY and CDR2 SMNVEV (reference sequence). The CDR3 consists of 14 residues. The CDR3 loop is CASSFGTGGAPLHF. The CDR3 DNA sequence: TGTGCCAGCAGTTTTGGGACAGGGGGAGCTCCCCTCCACTTT.

This clonotype was seen at least ten times. V and J are TRBV12-3 or TRBV12-4 and TRBJ2-1, with 8 bases that match TRBD2. V lost 3 bases to trimming and J lost 7 bases; unmatched junction nucleotides: 14. The CDR3 has 17 amino acids. The CDR3 DNA reads TGTGCCAGCAGTTTTCGTGCAAGGACTAGCTCGAAAAATGAGCAGTTCTTC. Residues: CASSFRARTSSKNEQFF.

This chain links TRBV6-2 or TRBV6-3 with TRBJ2-7, with 12 bases matching TRBD2. Germline CDR1 is MNHEY and CDR2 is SVGEGT. Losses at the gene ends were 6 bases for V and 1 base for J; bases not matched to a gene: 1. The CDR3 runs to 14 residues. The CDR3 is CASRTSGSSYEQYF. CDR3 DNA: TGTGCCAGCAGGACTAGCGGGAGTTCCTACGAGCAGTACTTC.

This rearrangement joins TRBV11-2 to TRBJ2-3; a weak D match, TRBD2 (7 bases). The CDR3 sequence is 14 residues long. V was trimmed by 7 bases and J by 2 bases, leaving 13 bases between them. From germline, CDR1 is SGHAT and CDR2 FQNNGV. The CDR3 bases are TGTGCCAGCATGAGGGGGGGTCCCACAGATACGCAGTATTTT. Translating it yields CASMRGGPTDTQYF.

The chain is built from TRBV29-1 and TRBJ2-7, with D possibly being TRBD1 (5 bases). The V gene lost 4 bases and the J gene lost 0 bases, with 10 bases spanning the gap. This CDR3 has 13 residues. Germline V gene sequence: CDR1 SQVTM, CDR2 ANQGSEA. CDR3 nucleotide sequence: TGCAGCGTTGGTCCGACAGTCTCCTACGAGCAGTACTTC. Translated: CSVGPTVSYEQYF.

This clonotype has ten or more counts. The V gene is TRBV5-5, the J gene TRBJ2-1, with D tentatively TRBD2 (6 bases). Trimming took off 5 bases at V and 5 bases at J, with 14 bases between the two ends. CDR3 length equals 14 residues. Germline CDR1 reads SGHKS; CDR2 reads YYEKEE (reference sequence). For the CDR3, the DNA is TGTGCCAGCAGGCAAAGACTAGAAAACAATGAGCAGTTCTTC. This encodes CASRQRLENNEQFF.

The J gene is TRBJ2-1, the V gene TRBV12-3 or TRBV12-4, with TRBD2 identical over 7 bases. Germline trimming cut 6 bases from V and 5 bases from J; bases unmatched to any gene: 7. CDR3 size: 14 residues. CDR3 nucleotide sequence: TGTGCCAGCAGGCGCAGACTAGCCGACAATGAGCAGTTCTTC. This translates into CASRRRLADNEQFF.

CDR3 nucleotides: TGTGCCAGCAGACCACGACTAGCGGGGGGCGAGACCCAGTACTTC. It yields the protein CASRPRLAGGETQYF. This rearrangement joins TRBV7-2 to TRBJ2-5, with 13 bases aligning to TRBD2. The CDR3 is made up of 15 amino acids. J was trimmed by 5 bases and V by 6 bases; bases with no gene match: 6. The germline gives CDR1 SGHTA, CDR2 FQGNSA.

This chain uses TRBV12-5 with TRBJ2-1, with 7 bases that match TRBD1. Germline V gives CDR1 LGHNT, CDR2 FRNRAP. The CDR3 sequence is 17 residues long. V was pared by 2 bases and J by 6 bases, with 13 bases of the junction left unmatched. CDR3 bases: TGTGCTAGTGGTTTGAACCCCGGGACAGCCCCGGTCAATGAGCAGTTCTTC. Amino acid sequence: CASGLNPGTAPVNEQFF.

This clonotype was recorded at least ten times. The gene calls are TRBV20-1 and TRBJ2-3; 10 bases agree with TRBD1. V was pared by 1 base and J by 2 bases, with 12 bases of the junction left unmatched. This CDR3 is 18 amino acids long. Germline V gene lookup returns CDR1 DFQATT and CDR2 SNEGSKA (reference sequence). In nucleotides, the CDR3 is TGCAGTGCTAGAGGGGGGGACAGGGGACTCCTCAACACAGATACGCAGTATTTT. Protein product: CSARGGDRGLLNTDTQYF.